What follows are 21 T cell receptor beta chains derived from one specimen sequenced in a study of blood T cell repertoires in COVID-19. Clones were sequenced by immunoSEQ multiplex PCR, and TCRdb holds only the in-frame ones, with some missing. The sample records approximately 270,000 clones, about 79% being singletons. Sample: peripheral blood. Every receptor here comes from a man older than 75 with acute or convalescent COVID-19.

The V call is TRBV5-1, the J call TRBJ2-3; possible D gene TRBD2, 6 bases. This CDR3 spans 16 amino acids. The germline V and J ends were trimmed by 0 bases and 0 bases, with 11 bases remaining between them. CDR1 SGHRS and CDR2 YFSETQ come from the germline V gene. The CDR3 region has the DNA TGCGCCAGCAGCTTGGGGGGACTTTCTAGCACAGATACGCAGTATTTT. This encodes CASSLGGLSSTDTQYF.

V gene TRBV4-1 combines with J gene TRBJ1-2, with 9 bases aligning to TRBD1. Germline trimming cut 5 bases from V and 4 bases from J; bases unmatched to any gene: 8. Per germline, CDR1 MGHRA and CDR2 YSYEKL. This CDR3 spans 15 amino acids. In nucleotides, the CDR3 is TGCGCCAGCAGCTGGGGACAGGGAAGCTTCTATGGCTACACCTTC. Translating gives CASSWGQGSFYGYTF.

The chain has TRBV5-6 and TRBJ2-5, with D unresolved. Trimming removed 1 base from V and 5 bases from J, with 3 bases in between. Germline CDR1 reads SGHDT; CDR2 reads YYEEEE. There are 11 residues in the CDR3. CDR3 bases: TGTGCCAGCAGCTTGCGGGAGACCCAGTACTTC. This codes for CASSLRETQYF.

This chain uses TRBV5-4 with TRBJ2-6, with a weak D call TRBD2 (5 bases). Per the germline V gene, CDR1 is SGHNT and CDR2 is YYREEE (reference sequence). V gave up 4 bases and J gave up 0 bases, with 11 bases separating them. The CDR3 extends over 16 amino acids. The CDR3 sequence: CASSPTGNSGANVLTF. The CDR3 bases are TGTGCCAGCAGCCCGACGGGAAACTCTGGGGCCAACGTCCTGACTTTC.

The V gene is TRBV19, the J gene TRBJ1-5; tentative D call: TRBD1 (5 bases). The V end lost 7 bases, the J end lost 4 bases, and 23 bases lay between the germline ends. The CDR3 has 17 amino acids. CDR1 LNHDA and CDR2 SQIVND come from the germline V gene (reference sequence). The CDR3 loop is CASTPLGGGLRNQPQHF. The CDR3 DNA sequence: TGTGCCAGTACCCCACTGGGGGGGGGACTCAGGAATCAGCCCCAGCATTTT.

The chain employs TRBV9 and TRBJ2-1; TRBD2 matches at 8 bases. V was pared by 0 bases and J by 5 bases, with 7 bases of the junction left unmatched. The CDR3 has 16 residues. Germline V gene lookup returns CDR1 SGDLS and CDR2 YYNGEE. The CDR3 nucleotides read TGTGCCAGCAGCGTAGGTGGGACTAGTAACCACAATGAGCAGTTCTTC. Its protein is CASSVGGTSNHNEQFF.

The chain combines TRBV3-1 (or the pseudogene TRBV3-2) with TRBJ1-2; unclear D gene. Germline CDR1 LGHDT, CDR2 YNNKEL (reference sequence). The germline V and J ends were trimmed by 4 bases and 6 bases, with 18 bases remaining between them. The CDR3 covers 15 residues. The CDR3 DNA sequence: TGTGCCAGCAGCCCCTGGTCTTGGCTTCTGGATGGCTACACCTTC. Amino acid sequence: CASSPWSWLLDGYTF.

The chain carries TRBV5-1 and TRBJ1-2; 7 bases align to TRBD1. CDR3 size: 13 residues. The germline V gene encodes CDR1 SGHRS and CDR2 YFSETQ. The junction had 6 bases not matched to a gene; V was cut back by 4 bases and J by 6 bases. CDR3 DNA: TGCGCCAGCAGCCGTGACAGGGACAATGGCTACACCTTC. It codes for CASSRDRDNGYTF.

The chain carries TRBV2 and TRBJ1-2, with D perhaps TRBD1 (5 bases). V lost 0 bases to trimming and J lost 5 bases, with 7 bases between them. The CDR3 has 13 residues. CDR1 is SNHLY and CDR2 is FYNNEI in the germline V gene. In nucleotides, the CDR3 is TGTGCCAGCAGTGAAGCAGGGGTATATGGCTACACCTTC. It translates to CASSEAGVYGYTF.

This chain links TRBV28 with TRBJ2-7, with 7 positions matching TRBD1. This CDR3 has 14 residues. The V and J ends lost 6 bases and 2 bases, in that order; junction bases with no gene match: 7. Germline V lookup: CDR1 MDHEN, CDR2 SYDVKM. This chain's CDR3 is CASSWTGPPYEQYF. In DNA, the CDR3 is TGTGCCAGCAGCTGGACAGGACCCCCCTACGAGCAGTACTTC. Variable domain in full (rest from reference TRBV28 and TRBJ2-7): DVKVTQSSRYLVKRTGEKVFLECVQDMDHENMFWYRQDPGLGLRLIYFSYDVKMKEKGDIPEGYSVSREKKERFSLILESASTNQTSMYLCASSWTGPPYEQYFGPGTRLTVT.

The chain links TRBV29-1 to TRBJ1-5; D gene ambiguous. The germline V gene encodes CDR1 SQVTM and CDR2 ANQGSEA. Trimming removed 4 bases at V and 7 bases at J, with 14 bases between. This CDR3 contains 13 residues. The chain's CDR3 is CSVASGGRQPQHF. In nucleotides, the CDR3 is TGCAGCGTTGCGTCGGGTGGGAGGCAGCCCCAGCATTTT.

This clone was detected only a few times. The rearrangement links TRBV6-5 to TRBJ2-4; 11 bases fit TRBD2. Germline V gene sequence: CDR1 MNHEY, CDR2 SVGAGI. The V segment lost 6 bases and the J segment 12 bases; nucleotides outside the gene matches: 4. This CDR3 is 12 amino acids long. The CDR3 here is CASSSSGGNQYF. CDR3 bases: TGTGCCAGCAGCTCTAGCGGGGGGAATCAGTACTTC.

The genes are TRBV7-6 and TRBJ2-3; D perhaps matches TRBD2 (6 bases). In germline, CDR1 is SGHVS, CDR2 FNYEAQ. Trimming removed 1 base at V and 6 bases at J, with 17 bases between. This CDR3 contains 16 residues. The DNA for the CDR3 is TGTGCCAGCAGCTTAGGGGGGGTGGCAGTGACGGATACGCAGTATTTT. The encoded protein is CASSLGGVAVTDTQYF.

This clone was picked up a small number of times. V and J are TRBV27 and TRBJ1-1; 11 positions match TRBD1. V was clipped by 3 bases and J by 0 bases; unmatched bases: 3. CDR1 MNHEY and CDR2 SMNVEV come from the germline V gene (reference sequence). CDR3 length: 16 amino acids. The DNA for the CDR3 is TGTGCCAGCAGTTTGAGGGACAGGGGGATGAACACTGAAGCTTTCTTT. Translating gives CASSLRDRGMNTEAFF.

CDR3 sequence reads: CASSLTGTGSFETQYF. In DNA, the CDR3 is TGTGCCAGCAGCTTAACCGGGACAGGGTCTTTTGAGACCCAGTACTTC. V gene TRBV7-2 combines with J gene TRBJ2-5; TRBD1 matches at 9 bases. After removal of 2 bases from V and 5 bases from J, the junction contained 9 bases not matched to a gene. Germline V lookup: CDR1 SGHTA, CDR2 FQGNSA. The CDR3 covers 16 residues.

The CDR3 reads CASSPDSSYEQYF. CDR3 DNA sequence: TGTGCCAGCAGTCCGGACAGCTCCTACGAGCAGTACTTC. The gene calls are TRBV12-3 or TRBV12-4 and TRBJ2-7, with D tentatively TRBD1 (6 bases). V lost 5 bases, J lost 0 bases, and 8 bases lay in between. The CDR3 contains 13 residues.

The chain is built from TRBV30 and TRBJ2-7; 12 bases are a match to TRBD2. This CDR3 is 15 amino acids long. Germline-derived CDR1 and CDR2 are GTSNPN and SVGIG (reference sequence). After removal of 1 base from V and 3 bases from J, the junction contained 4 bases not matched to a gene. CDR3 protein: CAWSARTSGVYEQYF. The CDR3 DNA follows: TGTGCCTGGAGTGCCAGGACTAGCGGGGTCTACGAGCAGTACTTC.

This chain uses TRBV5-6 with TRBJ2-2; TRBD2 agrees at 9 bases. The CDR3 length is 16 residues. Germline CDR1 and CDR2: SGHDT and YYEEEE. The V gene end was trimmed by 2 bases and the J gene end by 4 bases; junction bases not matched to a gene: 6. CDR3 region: CASSFQPGLATGELFF. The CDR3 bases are TGTGCCAGCAGCTTTCAGCCGGGACTAGCCACCGGGGAGCTGTTTTTT.

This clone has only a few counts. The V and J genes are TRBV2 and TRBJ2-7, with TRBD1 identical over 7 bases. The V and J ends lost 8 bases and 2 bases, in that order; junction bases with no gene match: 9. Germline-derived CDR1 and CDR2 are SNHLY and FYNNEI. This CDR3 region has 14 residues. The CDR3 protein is CASLGGQAPYEQYF. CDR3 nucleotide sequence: TGTGCCAGCTTAGGAGGACAGGCACCCTACGAGCAGTACTTC.

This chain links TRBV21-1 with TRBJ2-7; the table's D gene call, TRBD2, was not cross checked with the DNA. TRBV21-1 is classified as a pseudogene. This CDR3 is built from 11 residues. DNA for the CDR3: TGTGCCAGCCCACTCCCCTACGAGCAGTACTTC. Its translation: CASPLPYEQYF.

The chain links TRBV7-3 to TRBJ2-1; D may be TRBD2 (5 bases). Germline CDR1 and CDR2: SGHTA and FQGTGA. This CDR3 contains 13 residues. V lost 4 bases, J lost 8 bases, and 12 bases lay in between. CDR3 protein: CASSSGSNDEQFF. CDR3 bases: TGTGCCAGCAGCTCGGGATCGAACGATGAGCAGTTCTTC.